A selection of T cell receptor beta chains follows, all from one sample in a study of T-cell reconstitution after alpha-beta-depleted transplantation in children. Each CDR3 protein gets one entry after TCRdb re-called the PCR reads with MiXCR. The table shows some 840,000 distinct CDR3 sequences, with roughly 15% occurring only once. Here the sequenced sample was PBMCs, mostly from graft donor cells, taken 360 days after TCRalphabeta/CD19-depleted stem cell transplant. The receptors derive from a male patient aged 10 to 17 who had a stem cell transplant for acute lymphoblastic leukemia, so the T cells may come from the graft donor. Each CDR3 is given with its conserved first and last residue. The order of the fields is CDR3 protein, CDR3 DNA, D gene, J gene, clone size, V gene. A D gene is named only where the DNA matches it firmly. Not all rows give a size; the values are once, few, many and, for expanded clones, a class.

CDR3 protein: CAITGGRHWGNQPQHF
CDR3 DNA: TGTGCCATCACGGGTGGCCGCCACTGGGGGAATCAGCCCCAGCATTTT
D gene: -
J gene: TRBJ1-5
clone size: few
V gene: TRBV9

CDR3 protein: CASSPRGTGPYF
CDR3 DNA: TGTGCCAGCAGTCCCAGGGGGACGGGCCCGTACTTC
D gene: TRBD1
J gene: TRBJ2-5
clone size: few
V gene: TRBV28

CDR3 protein: CASTLSVPYEQYF
CDR3 DNA: TGTGCCAGCACCCTGTCGGTTCCCTACGAGCAGTACTTC
D gene: -
J gene: TRBJ2-7
clone size: -
V gene: TRBV12-3/TRBV12-4

CDR3 protein: CASKVVGGPYNEQFF
CDR3 DNA: TGTGCCAGTAAGGTAGTGGGAGGGCCCTACAATGAGCAGTTCTTC
D gene: TRBD2
J gene: TRBJ2-1
clone size: -
V gene: TRBV19

CDR3 protein: CSVWYSGRNKNIQYF
CDR3 DNA: TGCAGCGTTTGGTATAGCGGGAGGAACAAAAACATTCAGTACTTC
D gene: TRBD2
J gene: TRBJ2-4
clone size: many
V gene: TRBV29-1

CDR3 protein: CASSLAGLAGGVREQFF
CDR3 DNA: TGTGCCAGCAGCTTAGCGGGACTAGCGGGAGGGGTGCGAGAGCAGTTCTTC
D gene: TRBD2
J gene: TRBJ2-1
clone size: -
V gene: TRBV7-2

CDR3 protein: CSAQLGPKETQYF
CDR3 DNA: TGCAGTGCTCAGCTCGGGCCTAAAGAGACCCAGTACTTC
D gene: -
J gene: TRBJ2-5
clone size: -
V gene: TRBV20-1

CDR3 protein: CASSEPGANSGNTIYF
CDR3 DNA: TGTGCCAGCAGTGAACCAGGGGCCAACTCTGGAAACACCATATATTTT
D gene: -
J gene: TRBJ1-3
clone size: -
V gene: TRBV2

CDR3 protein: CASSLPTSASTQYF
CDR3 DNA: TGTGCCAGCAGTTTACCAACTTCTGCGAGTACGCAGTATTTT
D gene: -
J gene: TRBJ2-3
clone size: few
V gene: TRBV27

CDR3 protein: CSARASGRTNIQYF
CDR3 DNA: TGCAGTGCTAGGGCTAGCGGGAGAACGAACATTCAGTACTTC
D gene: TRBD2
J gene: TRBJ2-4
clone size: few
V gene: TRBV20-1

CDR3 protein: CASSFGGVNKETQYF
CDR3 DNA: TGCGCCAGCAGCTTTGGGGGAGTTAATAAAGAGACCCAGTACTTC
D gene: -
J gene: TRBJ2-5
clone size: few
V gene: TRBV5-1

CDR3 protein: CASRSGGLAGTYEQYF
CDR3 DNA: TGTGCCAGCAGGTCCGGCGGACTAGCGGGAACCTACGAGCAGTACTTC
D gene: TRBD2
J gene: TRBJ2-7
clone size: -
V gene: TRBV4-2

CDR3 protein: CASSISPGHNEQFF
CDR3 DNA: TGTGCCAGTAGTATAAGTCCAGGGCACAATGAGCAGTTCTTC
D gene: -
J gene: TRBJ2-1
clone size: few
V gene: TRBV19

CDR3 protein: CASNSPGQGAYEQYF
CDR3 DNA: TGCGCCAGCAATTCCCCGGGACAGGGGGCCTACGAGCAGTACTTC
D gene: TRBD1
J gene: TRBJ2-7
clone size: -
V gene: TRBV4-1

CDR3 protein: CASSEGAFQFF
CDR3 DNA: TGTGCCAGCAGTGAGGGCGCGTTCCAGTTCTTC
D gene: -
J gene: TRBJ2-1
clone size: -
V gene: TRBV6-5

CDR3 protein: CSAQDYQNTQYF
CDR3 DNA: TGCAGTGCTCAAGATTATCAGAATACGCAGTATTTT
D gene: -
J gene: TRBJ2-3
clone size: few
V gene: TRBV20-1

CDR3 protein: CATSEVLAVLKQETQYF
CDR3 DNA: TGTGCCACCAGTGAGGTCCTAGCGGTACTTAAACAAGAGACCCAGTACTTC
D gene: TRBD2
J gene: TRBJ2-5
clone size: -
V gene: TRBV24-1

CDR3 protein: CASSLGGTTYEQYF
CDR3 DNA: TGTGCCAGCAGTTTGGGTGGCACTACCTACGAGCAGTACTTC
D gene: -
J gene: TRBJ2-7
clone size: many
V gene: TRBV27

CDR3 protein: CATSDPDRGNEQFF
CDR3 DNA: TGTGCCACCAGTGATCCGGACAGGGGCAATGAGCAGTTCTTC
D gene: TRBD1
J gene: TRBJ2-1
clone size: -
V gene: TRBV24-1

CDR3 protein: CASSSGLAGGPEETQYF
CDR3 DNA: TGTGCCAGCAGTTCGGGACTAGCGGGAGGGCCCGAGGAGACCCAGTACTTC
D gene: TRBD2
J gene: TRBJ2-5
clone size: few
V gene: TRBV12-3/TRBV12-4

CDR3 protein: CASSNRVSHGANVLTF
CDR3 DNA: TGTGCCAGCAGTAACAGGGTTTCACATGGGGCCAACGTCCTGACTTTC
D gene: -
J gene: TRBJ2-6
clone size: many
V gene: TRBV27

CDR3 protein: CASSYRQGADTQYF
CDR3 DNA: TGTGCCAGCAGCTATCGACAGGGGGCAGATACGCAGTATTTT
D gene: TRBD1
J gene: TRBJ2-3
clone size: few
V gene: TRBV11-1

CDR3 protein: CSASDRDGNTGELFF
CDR3 DNA: TGCAGTGCTTCCGACAGGGACGGTAACACCGGGGAGCTGTTTTTT
D gene: TRBD1
J gene: TRBJ2-2
clone size: many
V gene: TRBV20-1

CDR3 protein: CASSEFVLGLAGIESSYEQYF
CDR3 DNA: TGTGCCAGCAGTGAATTTGTTTTGGGACTAGCGGGGATAGAGAGCTCCTACGAGCAGTACTTC
D gene: TRBD2
J gene: TRBJ2-7
clone size: -
V gene: TRBV6-1